The source of this T cell receptor (beta chain) is a study of blood T cell repertoires in COVID-19. For the study at large: Acute-phase and convalescent COVID-19 samples originated in the United States, Italy and Spain. Sample material is recorded as cDNA or gDNA derived from T cells, B-cell-depleted T cells, or PBMCs.

Clones were sequenced by immunoSEQ multiplex PCR, and TCRdb holds only the in-frame ones, with some missing. Of roughly 100,000 clones listed, 84% are singletons. Germline CDR1 is GTSNPN and CDR2 is SVGIG (reference sequence). V was clipped by 2 bases and J by 7 bases; unmatched bases: 7. The CDR3 consists of 15 residues. The chain recombines TRBV30 with TRBJ1-6; 8 bases are shared with TRBD1. The sample comprised peripheral blood. The receptor was derived from a man aged 65 to 85 with active or convalescent COVID-19. CDR3 sequence reads: CAWSLMTGVNSPLHF. CDR3 DNA: TGTGCCTGGAGTTTAATGACAGGGGTCAATTCACCCCTCCACTTT.